This passage covers 24 T cell receptor beta chains from one sample sequenced in a study of cytotoxic CD8 clonotypes in ibrutinib-treated CLL. The table came from immunoSEQ multiplex PCR; TCRdb's copy has only in-frame clones and leaves some out. The repertoire has 160,000 or so clones, under 90% of them found once; the top ten carry about 5%. Specimen: PBMCs, collected after 24 months of ibrutinib treatment. All receptors derive from a human donor with chronic lymphocytic leukemia.

This clone was seen a few times. The chain couples TRBV18 to TRBJ1-3; TRBD1 might be the D (6 bases). Trimming took 5 bases from V and 4 from J, leaving 12 bases between them. Germline V gene data show CDR1 as KGHSH and CDR2 as LQKENI. The CDR3 is 14 residues long. The CDR3 nucleotides are TGTGCCAGCTCAGCACAGGGCGAGGGAAACACCATATATTTT. Protein: CASSAQGEGNTIYF.

J is TRBJ2-7 and V is TRBV25-1; 11 nucleotides line up with TRBD2. Looked up from germline, CDR1 is MGHDK and CDR2 is SYGVNS. This CDR3 contains 17 residues. Trimming cost V 3 bases and J 1 base; bases outside gene matches: 8. The chain's CDR3 is CASSDLLAGVLSYEQYF. The CDR3 DNA reads as TGTGCCAGCAGTGATCTACTAGCGGGGGTATTATCCTACGAGCAGTACTTC.

The CDR3 reads CASSQPGRVMNTEAFF. The DNA for the CDR3 is TGTGCCAGCAGCCAACCGGGACGCGTCATGAACACTGAAGCTTTCTTT. The V call is TRBV4-2, the J call TRBJ1-1; D is perhaps TRBD1 (5 bases). The CDR3 is 16 amino acids. Germline assignment: CDR1 LGHNA and CDR2 YNFKEQ. V was shortened by 2 bases and J by 0 bases, with 13 bases between the two germline ends.

The rearrangement uses TRBV30 and TRBJ1-3; 10 bases are a match to TRBD1. This CDR3 has 13 residues. Germline V gene sequence: CDR1 GTSNPN, CDR2 SVGIG (reference sequence). CDR3 loop: CAGQGNSGNTIYF. Here the CDR3 DNA reads TGTGCGGGACAGGGGAACTCTGGAAACACCATATATTTT.

This chain connects TRBV19 to TRBJ2-2; D is ambiguous. Germline values: CDR1 LNHDA, CDR2 SQIVND (reference sequence). The CDR3 length is 14 residues. The ends were cut back, 8 bases at V and 0 bases at J, with 10 bases in the middle. The CDR3 region is CASRGHANTGELFF. CDR3 nucleotide sequence: TGTGCCAGTCGAGGTCACGCGAACACCGGGGAGCTGTTTTTT. The full variable domain, rest sourced from reference TRBV19 and TRBJ2-2, is DGGITQSPKYLFRKEGQNVTLSCEQNLNHDAMYWYRQDPGQGLRLIYYSQIVNDFQKGDIAEGYSVSREKKESFPLTVTSAQKNPTAFYLCASRGHANTGELFFGEGSRLTVL.

The chain joins TRBV11-2 to TRBJ2-5; 9 bases map to TRBD1. There are 16 residues in the CDR3. The V and J ends lost 4 bases and 7 bases, in that order; junction bases with no gene match: 13. The germline gives CDR1 SGHAT, CDR2 FQNNGV. The CDR3 DNA reads TGTGCCAGCAGCTCGGAGACAGGGGGGCCACCCCGGACCCAGTACTTC. Its protein product is CASSSETGGPPRTQYF.

Written as DNA, the CDR3 is TGTGCCACCAGACAGGGGGAGGCCTATGGCTACACCTTC. Its protein product is CATRQGEAYGYTF. V is TRBV2 and J is TRBJ1-2, with TRBD1 identical over 9 bases. V shed 10 bases and J 4 bases; nucleotides not matched to a gene: 7. This CDR3 contains 13 residues. Germline V gene lookup returns CDR1 SNHLY and CDR2 FYNNEI.

The chain uses TRBV5-4 and TRBJ1-2; TRBD1 aligns across 7 bases. Germline V lookup: CDR1 SGHNT, CDR2 YYREEE (reference sequence). V trimming: 5 bases; J trimming: 3 bases; junction bases outside the gene matches: 4. The CDR3 loop spans 13 amino acids. In DNA, the CDR3 is TGTGCCAGCAGTCGACAGGGCGACTATGGCTACACCTTC. Its translation is CASSRQGDYGYTF.

The chain recombines TRBV5-1 with TRBJ2-3; D unresolved. Trimming took off 1 base at V and 0 bases at J, with 6 bases between the two ends. Germline CDR1 SGHRS, CDR2 YFSETQ. The length of the CDR3 is 14 residues. In DNA, the CDR3 is TGCGCCAGCAGCTTGACCTCTAGCACAGATACGCAGTATTTT. It is translated as CASSLTSSTDTQYF.

V and J are TRBV6-1 and TRBJ2-3; possibly TRBD2 for D (5 bases). CDR3 length equals 14 residues. V shed 4 bases and J shed 2 bases, with 10 bases lying between them. Germline-derived CDR1 and CDR2 are MNHNS and SASEGT. The CDR3, as DNA: TGTGCCAGCAGTGTAGTGAGGGCCACAGATACGCAGTATTTT. Encoded protein: CASSVVRATDTQYF.

A single count supports this clone. The rearrangement uses TRBV10-2 and TRBJ2-5; no clear D. CDR1 is WSHSY and CDR2 is SAAADI in the germline V gene. The CDR3 runs to 15 residues. Trimming cost V 0 bases and J 5 bases, with 13 bases left between them. CDR3 nucleotides: TGCGCCAGCAGTGAGTCTACCGTCTTACGGGAGACCCAGTACTTC. Protein product: CASSESTVLRETQYF.

This chain joins TRBV28 and TRBJ1-5; TRBD1 agrees at 8 bases. The CDR3 has 15 residues. Germline CDR1 and CDR2: MDHEN and SYDVKM. The V and J ends lost 5 bases and 1 base, in that order; junction bases with no gene match: 4. CDR3 coding DNA: TGTGCCAGCAGTACACAGGGGGTCAGCAATCAGCCCCAGCATTTT. Encoded protein: CASSTQGVSNQPQHF.

This chain uses TRBV19 with TRBJ1-3, with D hard to call. CDR3 size: 15 residues. The germline V gene encodes CDR1 LNHDA and CDR2 SQIVND (reference sequence). The V gene lost 7 bases and the J gene lost 0 bases, with 13 bases spanning the gap. The CDR3 region is CASIPYSNSGNTIYF. The CDR3 nucleotides are TGTGCCAGTATCCCTTACAGTAACTCTGGAAACACCATATATTTT. The variable domain in full, completed from reference TRBV19 and TRBJ1-3, reads DGGITQSPKYLFRKEGQNVTLSCEQNLNHDAMYWYRQDPGQGLRLIYYSQIVNDFQKGDIAEGYSVSREKKESFPLTVTSAQKNPTAFYLCASIPYSNSGNTIYFGEGSWLTVV.

The chain uses TRBV9 and TRBJ2-1; maybe TRBD2 (7 bases). Trimming shortened V by 0 bases and J by 6 bases, and 16 bases separated the two germline ends. Germline lookup yields CDR1 SGDLS and CDR2 YYNGEE. The CDR3 length is 16 residues. The CDR3 sequence is CASSVASGGAANEQFF. The CDR3 DNA reads as TGTGCCAGCAGCGTAGCCAGTGGGGGGGCGGCCAATGAGCAGTTCTTC.

J is TRBJ2-7 and V is TRBV2; D is uncertain. CDR3 length: 10 residues. Germline CDR1 is SNHLY and CDR2 is FYNNEI. V lost 4 bases and J 5 bases, leaving 3 bases between the germline ends. The CDR3 sequence: CASSGHEQYF. The CDR3 nucleotides are TGTGCCAGCAGTGGCCACGAGCAGTACTTC. The full variable domain, rest sourced from reference TRBV2 and TRBJ2-7, is EPEVTQTPSHQVTQMGQEVILRCVPISNHLYFYWYRQILGQKVEFLVSFYNNEISEKSEIFDDQFSVERPDGSNFTLKIRSTKLEDSAMYFCASSGHEQYFGPGTRLTVT.

The chain is built from TRBV4-2 and TRBJ1-1; D possibly corresponds to TRBD1 (5 bases). The ends were cut back, 1 base at V and 5 bases at J, with 20 bases in the middle. This CDR3 is built from 17 residues. Germline values: CDR1 LGHNA, CDR2 YNFKEQ. CDR3 loop: CASSQGPRGLESTEAFF. The CDR3 nucleotides are TGTGCCAGCAGCCAAGGCCCAAGGGGCCTCGAAAGTACTGAAGCTTTCTTT.

The chain carries TRBV5-1 and TRBJ2-7; 7 bases fit TRBD1. The ends lost 4 bases at V and 2 bases at J; junction bases unmatched: 6. The CDR3 contains 14 residues. Germline-derived CDR1 and CDR2 are SGHRS and YFSETQ. The CDR3, as DNA: TGCGCCAGCAGCCTGGGACAGCAAACCTACGAGCAGTACTTC. Amino acid sequence: CASSLGQQTYEQYF.

This clone appeared a few times. The CDR3 coding sequence is TGTGCCAGCAGCGTAGATGGGAGGGCGGGAGATACGCAGTATTTT. This translates into CASSVDGRAGDTQYF. The chain employs TRBV9 and TRBJ2-3; TRBD2 matches 7 bases. Germline V gene lookup returns CDR1 SGDLS and CDR2 YYNGEE. There are 15 residues in the CDR3. With V trimmed by 0 bases and J by 5 bases, 6 bases remained unmatched.

The gene calls are TRBV27 and TRBJ1-2; the D gene is possibly TRBD1 (6 bases). The ends were cut back, 5 bases at V and 0 bases at J, with 13 bases in the middle. The CDR3 loop spans 15 amino acids. Per the germline V gene, CDR1 is MNHEY and CDR2 is SMNVEV (reference sequence). Written as DNA, the CDR3 is TGTGCCAGCAGTCCCCGACAGGACACTAACTATGGCTACACCTTC. Translated: CASSPRQDTNYGYTF.

The chain carries TRBV11-2 and TRBJ2-2, with 9 nucleotides matching TRBD1. Germline lookup yields CDR1 SGHAT and CDR2 FQNNGV. The CDR3 is made up of 17 amino acids. V shed 5 bases, J shed 2 bases, and the junction held 9 bases outside the gene matches. CDR3 region: CASSPSQGQGNTGELFF. DNA for the CDR3: TGTGCCAGCAGCCCCTCGCAGGGACAGGGTAACACCGGGGAGCTGTTTTTT.

This clone has a handful of counts. The V gene is TRBV7-8, the J gene TRBJ1-1; D is possibly TRBD1 (5 bases). The V end was cut by 5 bases, the J end by 1 base, with 11 bases between. Germline CDR1 reads SGHVS; CDR2 reads FQNEAQ. The CDR3 consists of 14 residues. This CDR3 reads CASSPGGRNTEAFF. The CDR3 bases are TGTGCCAGCAGCCCCGGGGGGAGGAACACTGAAGCTTTCTTT.

The chain carries TRBV11-3 and TRBJ2-2; D perhaps matches TRBD1 (5 bases). Trimming left V 4 bases short and J 1 base short, with 10 bases between. Germline values: CDR1 SGHNT, CDR2 YENEEA. CDR3 size: 15 residues. CDR3 nucleotide sequence: TGTGCCAGCAGCTATCAGGGCAGGAACACCGGGGAGCTGTTTTTT. It is translated as CASSYQGRNTGELFF.

V is TRBV7-2 and J is TRBJ1-5; 7 bases fit TRBD1. There are 15 residues in the CDR3. V lost 6 bases to trimming and J lost 7 bases; unmatched junction nucleotides: 12. The germline CDR1 and CDR2 sequences are SGHTA and FQGNSA. The DNA of the CDR3 is TGTGCCAGCAGTTTCCAGGACAGGCCGACACAGCCCCAGCATTTT. Its translation is CASSFQDRPTQPQHF. Variable domain in full (rest from reference TRBV7-2 and TRBJ1-5): GAGVSQSPSNKVTEKGKDVELRCDPISGHTALYWYRQSLGQGLEFLIYFQGNSAPDKSGLPSDRFSAERTGGSVSTLTIQRTQQEDSAVYLCASSFQDRPTQPQHFGDGTRLSIL.

V gene TRBV6-5 combines with J gene TRBJ2-7; 8 bases agree with TRBD1. Germline V gene sequence: CDR1 MNHEY, CDR2 SVGAGI. The CDR3 contains 14 residues. V trimming: 2 bases; J trimming: 3 bases; junction bases outside the gene matches: 3. The CDR3 bases are TGTGCCAGCAGTTACGACAGGGGAAGCTACGAGCAGTACTTC. Its protein product is CASSYDRGSYEQYF.